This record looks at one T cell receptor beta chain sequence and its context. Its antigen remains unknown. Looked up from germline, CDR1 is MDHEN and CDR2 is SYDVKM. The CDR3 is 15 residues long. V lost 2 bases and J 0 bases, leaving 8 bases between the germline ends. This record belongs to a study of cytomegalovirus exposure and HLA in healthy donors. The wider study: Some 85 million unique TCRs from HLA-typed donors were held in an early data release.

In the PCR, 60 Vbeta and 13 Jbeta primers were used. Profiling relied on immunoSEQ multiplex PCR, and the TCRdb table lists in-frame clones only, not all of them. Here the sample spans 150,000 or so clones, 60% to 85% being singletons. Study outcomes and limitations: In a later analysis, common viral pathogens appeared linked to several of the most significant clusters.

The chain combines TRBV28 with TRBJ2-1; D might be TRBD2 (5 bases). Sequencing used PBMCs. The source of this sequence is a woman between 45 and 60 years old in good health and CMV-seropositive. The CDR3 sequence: CASSLVGDSYNEQFF. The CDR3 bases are TGTGCCAGCAGTTTAGTCGGGGACTCCTACAATGAGCAGTTCTTC.